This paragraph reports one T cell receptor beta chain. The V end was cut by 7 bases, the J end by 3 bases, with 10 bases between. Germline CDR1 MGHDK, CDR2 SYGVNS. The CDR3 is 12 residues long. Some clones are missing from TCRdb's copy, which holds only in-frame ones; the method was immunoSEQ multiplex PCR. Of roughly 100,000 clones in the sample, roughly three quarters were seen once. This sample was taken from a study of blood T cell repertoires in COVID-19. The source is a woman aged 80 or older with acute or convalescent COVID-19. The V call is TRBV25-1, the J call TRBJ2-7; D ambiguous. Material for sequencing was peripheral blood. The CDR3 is CASMGYHYEQYF. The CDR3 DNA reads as TGTGCCAGCATGGGCTACCACTACGAGCAGTACTTC.